Below, one TCR beta chain is given with its context. Its antigen is not identified. The V and J ends lost 6 bases and 6 bases, in that order; junction bases with no gene match: 12. This CDR3 spans 18 amino acids. Germline lookup yields CDR1 ENHRY and CDR2 SYGVKD. The whole isolated RNA underwent reverse transcription, so sequencing captured expressed TCRB transcripts. Sequenced by immunoSEQ multiplex PCR; TCRdb stores in-frame clones only, minus some. The top ten hold almost 0.65% of the sample, which has fewer than 200,000 clones, about 8.1% seen once. The record originates from a study of beta chain features in type 1 diabetes. The study, taken as a whole, reports: Researchers reported that naive, central memory and Treg TCRB repertoires appeared more similar in patients than in healthy donors. Any HLA effect on TCRB rearrangement was left unresolved by small sub-analyses. Type 1 diabetes patients showed a moderate but significant shortening of TCRB CDR3s in all four CD4+ subsets.

Sampling consisted of one heparinised blood draw per donor, averaging approximately 120 mL. This TCR derives from a man younger than 30 in good health. This chain joins TRBV10-3 and TRBJ2-2, with TRBD2 identical over 14 bases. The sample was central memory CD4+ T cells from blood. The CDR3 reads CAIRESGTSGSMAGELFF. In DNA, the CDR3 is TGTGCCATCAGGGAATCCGGGACTAGCGGGAGTATGGCCGGGGAGCTGTTTTTT.